A single sample is the source of the 9 T cell receptor beta chains below, sequenced in a study of blood T cell repertoires in COVID-19. Only in-frame clones appear in the TCRdb table, and some are missing; sequencing was by immunoSEQ multiplex PCR. The sample records 100,000 to 150,000 clones, around nine tenths being singletons. The specimen sequenced was peripheral blood. The origin of the receptors is a woman aged 80 or over with acute or convalescent COVID-19.

This clone was detected only once. The chain links TRBV4-1 to TRBJ2-7; TRBD1 aligns across 11 bases. The V and J ends lost 1 base and 2 bases, in that order; junction bases with no gene match: 1. The CDR3 spans 15 residues. Germline-derived CDR1 and CDR2 are MGHRA and YSYEKL. CDR3 in DNA: TGCGCCAGCAGCCAAGGGGGACAGGGGGCCTACGAGCAGTACTTC. It is translated as CASSQGGQGAYEQYF.

CDR3 region: CASSVGQGPEPQHF. In nucleotides, the CDR3 is TGTGCCAGCAGCGTAGGACAGGGCCCTGAGCCCCAGCATTTT. The chain combines TRBV9 with TRBJ1-5, with 7 bases matching TRBD1. CDR1 is SGDLS and CDR2 is YYNGEE in the germline V gene. The V segment lost 0 bases and the J segment 8 bases; nucleotides outside the gene matches: 5. The CDR3 covers 14 residues. The full variable domain, completed using reference TRBV9 and TRBJ1-5, is DSGVTQTPKHLITATGQRVTLRCSPRSGDLSVYWYQQSLDQGLQFLIQYYNGEERAKGNILERFSAQQFPDLHSELNLSSLELGDSALYFCASSVGQGPEPQHFGDGTRLSIL.

V usage is TRBV5-1 and J usage is TRBJ2-3; the D gene is possibly TRBD2 (5 bases). This CDR3 has 14 residues. Germline V gene sequence: CDR1 SGHRS, CDR2 YFSETQ. V lost 4 bases and J lost 7, with 16 bases in between. The CDR3 sequence: CASSTGLGAYTQYF. The CDR3 DNA sequence: TGCGCCAGCAGCACCGGACTGGGTGCGTATACGCAGTATTTT.

The DNA for the CDR3 is TGTGCCAGTAGTCGACAGGGGAATAATGAAAAACTGTTTTTT. It yields the protein CASSRQGNNEKLFF. The chain links TRBV19 to TRBJ1-4; 8 bases are a match to TRBD1. There are 14 residues in the CDR3. J gave up 4 bases and V 5 bases, and 3 bases lay outside the gene matches. Germline CDR1 reads LNHDA; CDR2 reads SQIVND (reference sequence). Drawing the rest from reference TRBV19 and TRBJ1-4, the complete variable domain is DGGITQSPKYLFRKEGQNVTLSCEQNLNHDAMYWYRQDPGQGLRLIYYSQIVNDFQKGDIAEGYSVSREKKESFPLTVTSAQKNPTAFYLCASSRQGNNEKLFFGSGTQLSVL.

V and J are TRBV18 and TRBJ1-3; 7 bases fit TRBD1. J was trimmed by 0 bases and V by 0 bases; bases with no gene match: 5. The germline CDR1 and CDR2 sequences are KGHSH and LQKENI. The CDR3 is made up of 17 amino acids. The CDR3 coding sequence is TGTGCCAGCTCACCACCGGGACAGCCGCCCTCTGGAAACACCATATATTTT. The encoded protein is CASSPPGQPPSGNTIYF.

The chain has TRBV18 and TRBJ1-6; D is perhaps TRBD1 (5 bases). The germline V gene encodes CDR1 KGHSH and CDR2 LQKENI. Trimming removed 5 bases at V and 10 bases at J, with 15 bases between. CDR3 length: 14 amino acids. The CDR3 DNA follows: TGTGCCAGCTCATCCCCGGGGGAGGGATCACCCCTCCACTTT. This gives the protein CASSSPGEGSPLHF. The full variable domain, its missing parts supplied by reference TRBV18 and TRBJ1-6, is NAGVMQNPRHLVRRRGQEARLRCSPMKGHSHVYWYRQLPEEGLKFMVYLQKENIIDESGMPKERFSAEFPKEGPSILRIQQVVRGDSAAYFCASSSPGEGSPLHFGNGTRLTVT.

CDR3 region: CASSGGTGARTEAFF. The CDR3, as DNA: TGTGCCAGCAGTGGCGGGACAGGGGCCCGCACTGAAGCTTTCTTT. The chain joins TRBV25-1 to TRBJ1-1, with 10 positions matching TRBD1. Per the germline V gene, CDR1 is MGHDK and CDR2 is SYGVNS. The CDR3 has 15 residues. Losses at the gene ends were 4 bases for V and 4 bases for J; bases not matched to a gene: 6.

The chain uses TRBV19 and TRBJ2-5; no definite D call. The CDR3 is 13 amino acids. Looked up from germline, CDR1 is LNHDA and CDR2 is SQIVND (reference sequence). The germline V and J ends were trimmed by 7 bases and 0 bases, with 9 bases remaining between them. CDR3: CASTTRYQETQYF. Written as DNA, the CDR3 is TGTGCCAGTACTACCCGGTACCAAGAGACCCAGTACTTC.

The rearrangement links TRBV4-2 to TRBJ2-1, with 8 bases identical to TRBD2. CDR1 is LGHNA and CDR2 is YNFKEQ in the germline V gene. This CDR3 region has 17 residues. With V trimmed by 1 base and J by 2 bases, 7 bases remained unmatched. CDR3: CASSQGNIAGPYNEQFF. CDR3 in DNA: TGTGCCAGCAGCCAAGGGAATATAGCGGGGCCCTACAATGAGCAGTTCTTC.